These 9 T cell receptor beta chains share one sample of origin, sequenced in a study of cytomegalovirus exposure and HLA in healthy donors (dated by TCRdb to about 2017). The method was the immunoSEQ multiplex PCR assay. For the multiplex PCR, a mixture combining 60 forward primers for TCR Vbeta segments and 13 reverse primers for TCR Jbeta segments was used. TCRdb provides this immuneACCESS table in a form limited to in-frame rearrangements. Some clones are lacking; in checked studies, under half of them reflect an unresolved V gene, and why the rest are absent is not known. A total of approximately 100,000 clones appear in this sample, 75% of them only once. 2.5% to 3% of the sample goes to the ten largest clones. Sequencing used PBMCs. The receptors come from a male donor in good health and CMV-seropositive.

V usage is TRBV7-2 and J usage is TRBJ1-2, with a tentative D call TRBD1 (6 bases). Germline values: CDR1 SGHTA, CDR2 FQGNSA. The CDR3 length is 13 residues. V was clipped by 5 bases and J by 2 bases, with 9 bases between them. CDR3 sequence reads: CASSPGQNYGYTF. The CDR3 DNA sequence: TGTGCCAGCAGCCCGGGACAAAACTATGGCTACACCTTC.

The rearrangement links TRBV7-9 to TRBJ1-4; D ambiguous. This CDR3 contains 15 residues. Trimming pared 5 bases from V and 5 bases from J, leaving 15 bases between. Per germline, CDR1 SEHNR and CDR2 FQNEAQ (reference sequence). As DNA, the CDR3 is TGTGCCAGCAGCCCCAGCGGGATCCCCAATGAAAAACTGTTTTTT. It encodes CASSPSGIPNEKLFF.

The J gene is TRBJ2-7, the V gene TRBV6-5; D perhaps matches TRBD2 (5 bases). Trimming took off 3 bases at V and 7 bases at J, with 7 bases between the two ends. Germline values: CDR1 MNHEY, CDR2 SVGAGI. This CDR3 is 11 amino acids long. The CDR3 bases are TGTGCCAGCAGTTATTCGGGGGAGCAGTACTTC. Its translation is CASSYSGEQYF.

The genes are TRBV6-1 and TRBJ2-7; 8 nucleotides align to TRBD1. The germline V gene has CDR1 MNHNS and CDR2 SASEGT. The length of the CDR3 is 14 residues. The trim removed 7 bases at V and 1 base at J, leaving 6 bases unmatched. CDR3 sequence: CASTMTGASYEQYF. The CDR3 DNA reads as TGTGCCAGCACCATGACAGGGGCTTCCTACGAGCAGTACTTC.

This clone appeared a few times. The chain uses TRBV7-9 and TRBJ1-5; TRBD1 agrees at 12 bases. The CDR3 loop spans 17 amino acids. Germline CDR1 is SEHNR and CDR2 is FQNEAQ (reference sequence). The V segment lost 1 base and the J segment 3 bases; nucleotides outside the gene matches: 4. This chain's CDR3 is CASSLEGDRGLNQPQHF. The CDR3 nucleotides are TGTGCCAGCAGCTTAGAGGGGGACAGGGGGCTCAATCAGCCCCAGCATTTT.

The chain uses TRBV28 and TRBJ2-3, with 15 bases identical to TRBD2. The CDR3 is 17 amino acids. Trimming took 6 bases from V and 2 from J; bases not matched to a gene: 6. Germline loops: CDR1 MDHEN, CDR2 SYDVKM. The CDR3 loop reads CASSPGLAGGSTDTQYF. The CDR3 coding sequence is TGTGCCAGCAGCCCTGGACTAGCGGGGGGGTCCACAGATACGCAGTATTTT.

The chain employs TRBV7-2 and TRBJ1-5, with 9 bases that match TRBD1. The ends lost 6 bases at V and 4 bases at J; junction bases unmatched: 7. CDR3 length: 15 residues. Per the germline V gene, CDR1 is SGHTA and CDR2 is FQGNSA. This chain's CDR3 is CASREQGAANQPQHF. CDR3 nucleotide sequence: TGTGCCAGCAGGGAACAGGGGGCCGCGAATCAGCCCCAGCATTTT.

This clone was observed a few times. The chain links TRBV5-5 to TRBJ2-2, with 9 bases identical to TRBD2. With 2 bases clipped from V and 4 bases from J, the junction kept 6 bases outside the gene matches. The germline gives CDR1 SGHKS, CDR2 YYEKEE (reference sequence). The CDR3 runs to 16 residues. CDR3 residues: CASSFSAGGGTGELFF. The CDR3 DNA follows: TGTGCCAGCAGCTTTAGTGCGGGAGGGGGCACCGGGGAGCTGTTTTTT.

The CDR3 nucleotides are TGTGCCAGCAGTGACTCAGGGGGCGCAACGGATACGCAGTATTTT. Its protein product is CASSDSGGATDTQYF. The rearrangement links TRBV6-4 to TRBJ2-3, with 7 bases aligning to TRBD1. Germline V CDR1 and CDR2: MRHNA, SNTAGT. This CDR3 has 15 residues. Germline trimming cut 0 bases from V and 6 bases from J; bases unmatched to any gene: 6.